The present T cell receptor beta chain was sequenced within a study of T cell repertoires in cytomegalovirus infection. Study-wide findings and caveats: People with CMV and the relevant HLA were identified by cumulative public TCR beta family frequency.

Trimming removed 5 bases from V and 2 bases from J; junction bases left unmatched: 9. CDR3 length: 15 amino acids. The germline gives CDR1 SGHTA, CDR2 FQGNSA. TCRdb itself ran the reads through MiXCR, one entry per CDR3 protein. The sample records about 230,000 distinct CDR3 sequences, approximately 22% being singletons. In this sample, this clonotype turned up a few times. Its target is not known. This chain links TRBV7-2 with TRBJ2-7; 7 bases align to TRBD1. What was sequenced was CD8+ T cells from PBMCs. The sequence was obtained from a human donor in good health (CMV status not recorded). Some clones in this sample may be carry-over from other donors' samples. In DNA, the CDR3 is TGTGCCAGCAGCAACCGACAGGGTACGACCTACGAGCAGTACTTC. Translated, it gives CASSNRQGTTYEQYF. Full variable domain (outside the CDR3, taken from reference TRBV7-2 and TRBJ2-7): GAGVSQSPSNKVTEKGKDVELRCDPISGHTALYWYRQSLGQGLEFLIYFQGNSAPDKSGLPSDRFSAERTGGSVSTLTIQRTQQEDSAVYLCASSNRQGTTYEQYFGPGTRLTVT.